One sample yielded the 17 T cell receptor beta chains listed below, sequenced in a study of cytomegalovirus exposure and HLA in healthy donors. PCR involved 60 Vbeta and 13 Jbeta primers. The protocol was immunoSEQ multiplex PCR, while the TCRdb copy is restricted to in-frame clones and leaves out a portion. The sample holds 99,000 or so clones, just under 80% seen once. Sequenced input: PBMCs. The receptors come from a young man in good health and CMV-seronegative.

This chain joins TRBV6-6 and TRBJ2-7; tentative D call: TRBD2 (6 bases). Germline CDR1 MNHNY, CDR2 SVGAGI (reference sequence). The CDR3 loop spans 13 amino acids. Trimming took off 7 bases at V and 0 bases at J, with 10 bases between the two ends. The CDR3 spells CASTIGGSYEQYF. The CDR3 DNA is TGTGCCAGCACCATCGGGGGCTCCTACGAGCAGTACTTC.

There are a few counts of this clone. The chain employs TRBV6-6 and TRBJ1-5; perhaps TRBD1 as D (5 bases). Trimming shortened V by 6 bases and J by 7 bases, and 10 bases separated the two germline ends. This CDR3 is built from 12 residues. Germline values: CDR1 MNHNY, CDR2 SVGAGI (reference sequence). The CDR3 loop is CASSGGRQPQHF. For the CDR3, the DNA is TGTGCCAGCAGCGGGGGACGGCAGCCCCAGCATTTT.

The genes are TRBV13 and TRBJ2-7; D is unresolved. The CDR3 runs 11 residues. V was shortened by 3 bases and J by 4 bases, with 4 bases between the two germline ends. Germline values: CDR1 PRHDT, CDR2 FYEKMQ (reference sequence). The CDR3 nucleotides read TGTGCCAGCAGCTTTCTATACGAGCAGTACTTC. It specifies CASSFLYEQYF.

This clone was detected only once. The rearrangement uses TRBV7-2 and TRBJ2-5, with TRBD1 matching 7 bases. V was clipped by 5 bases and J by 6 bases; unmatched bases: 9. The CDR3 sequence is 14 residues long. Germline lookup yields CDR1 SGHTA and CDR2 FQGNSA. The CDR3 DNA reads TGTGCCAGCAGCCAGGGGGAGCCGGGAAAGACCCAGTACTTC. Its protein product is CASSQGEPGKTQYF.

Only a few counts were recorded for this clone. V usage is TRBV9 and J usage is TRBJ1-4; D is perhaps TRBD1 (6 bases). The CDR3 has 15 residues. V lost 4 bases to trimming and J lost 3 bases, with 13 bases between them. The germline CDR1 and CDR2 sequences are SGDLS and YYNGEE. DNA of the CDR3: TGTGCCAGCAGCCCCACAGGGATTCCTAATGAAAAACTGTTTTTT. As protein: CASSPTGIPNEKLFF.

V usage is TRBV9 and J usage is TRBJ2-7; TRBD1 might be the D (6 bases). With 5 bases removed from V and 1 base from J, the gap between germline ends came to 7 bases. Looked up from germline, CDR1 is SGDLS and CDR2 is YYNGEE. The CDR3 consists of 12 residues. The CDR3 reads CASSGQSYEQYF. The CDR3 DNA is TGTGCCAGCAGTGGACAGTCCTACGAGCAGTACTTC.

This chain connects TRBV19 to TRBJ1-5; D not certain. V lost 5 bases to trimming and J lost 4 bases, with 12 bases between them. Germline V CDR1 and CDR2: LNHDA, SQIVND (reference sequence). The CDR3 extends over 14 amino acids. The DNA for the CDR3 is TGTGCCAGTAGTCGCGGTCCTCTAAATCAGCCCCAGCATTTT. This codes for CASSRGPLNQPQHF.

This clone showed up just once. This rearrangement joins TRBV15 to TRBJ2-4; 7 nucleotides agree with TRBD1. This CDR3 contains 16 residues. Germline lookup yields CDR1 LNHNV and CDR2 YYDKDF (reference sequence). V was clipped by 0 bases and J by 8 bases; unmatched bases: 10. CDR3 coding DNA: TGTGCCACCAGCAGAGATAAGGGCCAGGGGGATTACATTCAGTACTTC. It yields the protein CATSRDKGQGDYIQYF.

The chain carries TRBV19 and TRBJ2-3, with 10 bases identical to TRBD2. The CDR3 contains 16 residues. CDR1 is LNHDA and CDR2 is SQIVND in the germline V gene (reference sequence). The trim removed 2 bases at V and 2 bases at J, leaving 4 bases unmatched. The CDR3 nucleotides are TGTGCCAGTAGTATACCTAGCGGGAGACCCACAGATACGCAGTATTTT. Translation: CASSIPSGRPTDTQYF.

This clone was seen once. The V and J genes are TRBV10-3 and TRBJ1-5, with D perhaps TRBD1 (5 bases). CDR1 ENHRY and CDR2 SYGVKD come from the germline V gene. CDR3 length equals 14 residues. Trimming stripped 4 bases from V and 0 bases from J, with 7 bases between. CDR3 bases: TGTGCCATCAGTGGACAGTATAGCAATCAGCCCCAGCATTTT. Translating it yields CAISGQYSNQPQHF.

This rearrangement joins TRBV2 to TRBJ2-2, with D possibly matching TRBD2 (6 bases). The germline V gene encodes CDR1 SNHLY and CDR2 FYNNEI. The CDR3 loop spans 15 amino acids. The V gene lost 1 base and the J gene lost 1 base, with 7 bases spanning the gap. The CDR3 reads CASSEGRENTGELFF. The CDR3 nucleotides are TGTGCCAGCAGTGAAGGGCGGGAGAACACCGGGGAGCTGTTTTTT.

The chain joins TRBV30 to TRBJ2-7; TRBD1 aligns across 10 bases. CDR1 and CDR2 from the germline V gene are GTSNPN and SVGIG (reference sequence). The ends lost 3 bases at V and 3 bases at J; junction bases unmatched: 5. The CDR3 runs to 14 residues. This chain's CDR3 is CAWSRDRGLYEQYF. The DNA for the CDR3 is TGTGCCTGGAGCCGTGACAGGGGGCTCTACGAGCAGTACTTC.

This clone showed up just once. This rearrangement joins TRBV7-9 to TRBJ2-3, with 9 bases that match TRBD2. The CDR3 spans 16 residues. V shed 0 bases and J 2 bases; nucleotides not matched to a gene: 3. From germline, CDR1 is SEHNR and CDR2 FQNEAQ (reference sequence). The CDR3 coding sequence is TGTGCCAGCAGCTTAGCAGTAGCGGGAGTCACAGATACGCAGTATTTT. This gives the protein CASSLAVAGVTDTQYF.

The gene calls are TRBV11-2 and TRBJ1-1; no clear D gene. The CDR3 covers 16 residues. Deletions cut 4 bases from V and 8 bases from J, with 23 bases between. CDR1 is SGHAT and CDR2 is FQNNGV in the germline V gene. Written as DNA, the CDR3 is TGTGCCAGCAGCTCACAGCGTCGACGGGAGTTCGGAGAAGCTTTCTTT. Amino acids: CASSSQRRREFGEAFF. Using reference TRBV11-2 and TRBJ1-1 for the parts outside the CDR3, the full variable domain is EAGVAQSPRYKIIEKRQSVAFWCNPISGHATLYWYQQILGQGPKLLIQFQNNGVVDDSQLPKDRFSAERLKGVDSTLKIQPAKLEDSAVYLCASSSQRRREFGEAFFGQGTRLTVV.

J is TRBJ2-5 and V is TRBV6-5, with D maybe TRBD1 (5 bases). Germline V gene data show CDR1 as MNHEY and CDR2 as SVGAGI. The CDR3 length is 15 residues. Trimming pared 3 bases from V and 5 bases from J, leaving 16 bases between. CDR3 nucleotide sequence: TGTGCCAGCAGTTATCTGCGGAACAGGCGGGAGACCCAGTACTTC. The encoded protein is CASSYLRNRRETQYF.

The rearrangement uses TRBV14 and TRBJ2-7, with TRBD2 matching 7 bases. V dropped 5 bases and J dropped 10; count of bases not matched to a gene: 11. The CDR3 sequence is 13 residues long. Per germline, CDR1 SGHDN and CDR2 FVKESK. The CDR3 DNA is TGTGCCAGCAGCTCCCACAAGGGACTACCTCAGTACTTC. This sequence encodes CASSSHKGLPQYF. The full variable domain, with the rest looked up from reference TRBV14 and TRBJ2-7, is EAGVTQFPSHSVIEKGQTVTLRCDPISGHDNLYWYRRVMGKEIKFLLHFVKESKQDESGMPNNRFLAERTGGTYSTLKVQPAELEDSGVYFCASSSHKGLPQYFGPGTRLTVT.

The V and J genes are TRBV6-5 and TRBJ1-1, with D possibly TRBD1 on 5 matching bases. CDR3 size: 13 residues. Per the germline V gene, CDR1 is MNHEY and CDR2 is SVGAGI. The germline V and J ends were trimmed by 6 bases and 1 base, with 9 bases remaining between them. The CDR3 here is CASRVTENTEAFF. The CDR3 DNA is TGTGCCAGCAGGGTGACAGAGAACACTGAAGCTTTCTTT.